This TCR beta chain comes out of a study of blood T cell repertoires in COVID-19. Study background: Sites across the United States, Italy and Spain contributed samples from acute and convalescent COVID-19. T cells, B-cell-depleted T cells, or PBMCs supplied cDNA or gDNA.

CDR3 length: 15 residues. Trimming at V came to 7 bases and at J to 9 bases, leaving 12 bases not matched to a gene. Germline-derived CDR1 and CDR2 are MNHEY and SVGAGI. Original analysis: Amplifying reference gene primers gave estimates of nucleated cell counts. Assay: immunoSEQ multiplex PCR; the TCRdb copy retains only in-frame clones and omits some. That table gives V, J and clone size, and the DNA gave D and trimming. The sample yields around 150,000 clones, approximately 84% seen once. What was sequenced was peripheral blood. This TCR derives from a woman over 75 with acute or convalescent COVID-19. The gene calls are TRBV6-5 and TRBJ1-6, with 7 positions matching TRBD1. The chain's CDR3 is CASTIGRGISSPLHF. The DNA of the CDR3 is TGTGCCAGCACCATCGGCAGGGGGATTAGTTCACCCCTCCACTTT.